Listed below are T cell receptor beta chains from one sample, sequenced in a study of neurological immune-mediated disorders. TCRdb passed the 5' RACE reads through MiXCR, listing each CDR3 protein once. In the table there are fewer than 65,000 distinct CDR3 sequences, 10% of which are singletons. Sequencing was done on a sample of PBMCs. These TCRs come from a man between 65 and 85 years old with HTLV-1-associated myelopathy (HAM/TSP). Each CDR3 is given with its conserved first and last residue. A D gene is named only where the DNA matches it firmly. A clone size is listed for some rows: how often the clone was seen (once, few, many), or a class if it is expanded.

V,size,J,D,CDR3,DNA
TRBV5-1,few,TRBJ2-7,TRBD2,CASSSESGSDEQYF,TGCGCCAGCAGCTCGGAAAGCGGGAGTGACGAGCAGTACTTC
TRBV20-1,few,TRBJ1-5,.,CSAWGRSEYSNQPQHF,TGCAGTGCTTGGGGACGGAGCGAATATAGCAATCAGCCCCAGCATTTT
TRBV6-2/TRBV6-3,many,TRBJ2-7,TRBD1,CASSYATWGQGLFYEQYF,TGTGCCAGCAGTTACGCTACATGGGGACAGGGTCTCTTCTACGAGCAGTACTTC
TRBV4-3,many,TRBJ2-7,TRBD2,CASSHGTSGRSYF,TGCGCCAGCAGCCATGGGACTAGCGGGAGGTCGTACTTC
TRBV28,many,TRBJ2-5,TRBD2,CASSSSGSPRETQYF,TGTGCCAGCAGTTCTAGCGGGAGCCCCCGAGAGACCCAGTACTTC
TRBV20-1,medium-sized,TRBJ2-3,.,CSAGKADTQYF,TGCAGTGCTGGCAAGGCGGATACGCAGTATTTT
TRBV20-1,many,TRBJ2-1,TRBD2,CSASTGGRLAGGRNEQFF,TGCAGTGCATCGACAGGGGGTCGACTAGCGGGAGGGCGGAATGAGCAGTTCTTC
TRBV15,many,TRBJ2-6,TRBD1,CATSRTGTGANVLTF,TGTGCCACCAGCAGGACAGGGACTGGGGCCAACGTCCTGACTTTC
TRBV5-4,many,TRBJ2-1,.,CASSLVGYNEQFF,TGTGCCAGCAGCTTGGTGGGTTACAATGAGCAGTTCTTC
TRBV5-1,many,TRBJ2-5,.,CASTRQGGGETQYF,TGCGCCAGCACCCGACAGGGAGGAGGGGAGACCCAGTACTTC
TRBV28,many,TRBJ2-7,.,CASSFQRNSVYEQYF,TGTGCCAGCAGTTTTCAGCGGAACTCTGTTTACGAGCAGTACTTC
TRBV27,many,TRBJ2-1,TRBD2,CASKWASGYNEQFF,TGTGCCAGCAAATGGGCTAGCGGTTACAATGAGCAGTTCTTC
TRBV12-3/TRBV12-4,many,TRBJ2-1,.,CASRPKAAHEQFF,TGTGCCAGCAGACCAAAGGCAGCTCATGAGCAGTTCTTC
TRBV4-1,many,TRBJ2-1,TRBD2,CASSPRLAGGQGEQFF,TGCGCCAGCAGCCCCAGACTAGCGGGAGGGCAGGGTGAGCAGTTCTTC
TRBV4-3,many,TRBJ2-7,TRBD2,CASSQKGSGVPYEQYF,TGCGCCAGCAGCCAAAAAGGCAGCGGGGTACCCTACGAGCAGTACTTC
TRBV6-5,many,TRBJ2-1,TRBD1,CASSPTWDRAYNEQFF,TGTGCCAGCAGCCCTACGTGGGACAGGGCTTACAATGAGCAGTTCTTC
TRBV11-3,many,TRBJ2-1,TRBD2,CASSPAGGGNEQFF,TGTGCCAGCAGCCCGGCGGGAGGAGGGAATGAGCAGTTCTTC
TRBV4-3,many,TRBJ2-2,TRBD2,CASSPLAGGPGGELFF,TGCGCCAGCAGCCCCCTGGCGGGAGGGCCAGGCGGGGAGCTGTTTTTT
TRBV28,many,TRBJ1-2,.,CASRPGYTINYGYTF,TGTGCCAGCAGACCCGGATATACTATTAACTATGGCTACACCTTC
TRBV28,many,TRBJ1-6,TRBD1,CASNAETGNSPLHF,TGTGCCAGTAACGCCGAGACAGGGAATTCACCCCTCCACTTT
TRBV7-8,.,TRBJ1-5,TRBD1,CANSLVPTGRHQSQHF,TGTGCCAACAGCTTAGTCCCGACAGGGCGGCATCAGTCCCAGCATTTT
TRBV18,few,TRBJ2-1,.,CASSPPLVSSYNEQFF,TGTGCCAGCTCACCACCACTAGTCAGCTCCTACAATGAGCAGTTCTTC
TRBV14,many,TRBJ1-2,.,CASSQWGDGYTF,TGTGCCAGCAGCCAATGGGGGGATGGCTACACCTTC
TRBV27,many,TRBJ2-5,TRBD2,CASSPNSASGGETQYF,TGTGCCAGCAGTCCCAACTCGGCTAGCGGCGGGGAGACCCAGTACTTC
TRBV7-2,many,TRBJ2-1,.,CASSPGSSYNEQFF,TGTGCCAGCAGCCCCGGTAGCTCCTACAATGAGCAGTTCTTC
TRBV6-2/TRBV6-3,many,TRBJ2-1,TRBD2,CASSYLLATEQFF,TGTGCCAGCAGTTACTTACTAGCGACTGAGCAGTTCTTC
TRBV9,.,TRBJ2-7,.,CASSVEPVGYEQYF,TGTGCCAGCAGCGTAGAGCCGGTGGGCTACGAGCAGTACTTC
TRBV13,many,TRBJ2-7,.,CASSQAVSEQYF,TGTGCCAGCAGCCAGGCTGTATCGGAGCAGTACTTC